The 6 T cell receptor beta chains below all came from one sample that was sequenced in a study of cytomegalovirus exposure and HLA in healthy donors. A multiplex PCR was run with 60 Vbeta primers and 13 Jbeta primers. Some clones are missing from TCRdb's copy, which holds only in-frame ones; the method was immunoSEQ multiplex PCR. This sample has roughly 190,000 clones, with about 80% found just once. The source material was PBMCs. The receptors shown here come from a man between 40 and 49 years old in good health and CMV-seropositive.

CDR3 nucleotides: TGTGCCAGCTCCGATAGCGGGAGGGAGACCCAGTACTTC. Translating it yields CASSDSGRETQYF. The rearrangement joins TRBV18 to TRBJ2-5; TRBD2 matches at 10 bases. The CDR3 has 13 residues. Germline-derived CDR1 and CDR2 are KGHSH and LQKENI. The V gene end was trimmed by 6 bases and the J gene end by 5 bases; junction bases not matched to a gene: 3.

The CDR3 DNA follows: TGCGCCAGCAGCCAAGAGAGCGGGAGGCGCCTTCGCACAGATACGCAGTATTTT. This translates into CASSQESGRRLRTDTQYF. The chain has TRBV4-3 and TRBJ2-3, with TRBD2 identical over 9 bases. Germline V gene data show CDR1 as LGHNA and CDR2 as YSLEER. V shed 0 bases and J 1 base; nucleotides not matched to a gene: 8. CDR3 length equals 18 residues.

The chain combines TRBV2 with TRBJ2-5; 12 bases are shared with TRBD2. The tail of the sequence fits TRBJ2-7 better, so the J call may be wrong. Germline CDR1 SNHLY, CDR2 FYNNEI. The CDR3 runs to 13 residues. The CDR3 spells CASRTSGVYEQYF. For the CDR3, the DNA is TGTGCCAGCCGGACTAGCGGGGTCTACGAGCAGTACTTC.

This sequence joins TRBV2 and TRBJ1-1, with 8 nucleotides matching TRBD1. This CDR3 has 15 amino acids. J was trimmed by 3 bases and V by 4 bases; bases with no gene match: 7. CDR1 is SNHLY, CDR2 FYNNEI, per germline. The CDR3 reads CASSGTGYVDTEAFF. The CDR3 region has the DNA TGTGCCAGCAGTGGGACAGGGTATGTTGACACTGAAGCTTTCTTT.

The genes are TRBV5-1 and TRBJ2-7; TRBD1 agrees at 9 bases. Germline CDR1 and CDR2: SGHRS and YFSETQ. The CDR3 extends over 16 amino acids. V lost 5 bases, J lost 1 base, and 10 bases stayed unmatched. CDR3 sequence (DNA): TGCGCCAGCAGTCGAGGCTGGACAGGGGAGTCCTACGAGCAGTACTTC. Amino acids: CASSRGWTGESYEQYF.

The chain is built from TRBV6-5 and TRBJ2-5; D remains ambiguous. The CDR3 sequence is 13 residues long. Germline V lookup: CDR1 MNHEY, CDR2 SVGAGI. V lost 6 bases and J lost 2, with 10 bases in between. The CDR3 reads CASRETGQETQYF. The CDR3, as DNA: TGTGCCAGCAGGGAAACGGGTCAAGAGACCCAGTACTTC.